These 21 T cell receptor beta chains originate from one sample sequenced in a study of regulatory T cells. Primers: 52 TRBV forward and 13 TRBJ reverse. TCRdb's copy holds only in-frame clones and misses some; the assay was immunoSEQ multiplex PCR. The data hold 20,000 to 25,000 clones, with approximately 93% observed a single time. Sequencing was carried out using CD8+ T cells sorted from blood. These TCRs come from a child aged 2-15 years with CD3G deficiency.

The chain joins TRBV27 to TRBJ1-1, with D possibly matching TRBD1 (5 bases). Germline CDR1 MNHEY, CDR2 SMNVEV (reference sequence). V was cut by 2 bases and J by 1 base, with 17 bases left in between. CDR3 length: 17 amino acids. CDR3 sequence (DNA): TGTGCCAGCAGTTTAGTGCCTCCGATAGACAGGAACACTGAAGCTTTCTTT. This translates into CASSLVPPIDRNTEAFF.

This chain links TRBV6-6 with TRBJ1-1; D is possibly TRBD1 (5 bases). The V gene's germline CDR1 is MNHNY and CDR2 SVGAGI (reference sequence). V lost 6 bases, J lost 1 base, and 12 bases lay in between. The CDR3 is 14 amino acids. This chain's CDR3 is CASRGPQRNTEAFF. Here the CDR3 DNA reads TGTGCCAGCAGGGGACCTCAAAGGAACACTGAAGCTTTCTTT.

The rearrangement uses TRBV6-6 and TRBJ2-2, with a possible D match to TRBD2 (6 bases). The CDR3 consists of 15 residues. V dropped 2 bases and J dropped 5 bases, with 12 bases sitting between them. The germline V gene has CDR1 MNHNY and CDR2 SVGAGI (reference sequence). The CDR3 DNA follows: TGTGCCAGCAGTTACAGCGGTGGAGGGACCGGGGAGCTGTTTTTT. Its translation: CASSYSGGGTGELFF.

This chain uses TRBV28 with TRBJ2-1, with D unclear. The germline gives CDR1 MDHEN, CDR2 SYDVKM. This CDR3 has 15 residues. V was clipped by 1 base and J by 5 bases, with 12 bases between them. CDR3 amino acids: CASSLFPGPNNEQFF. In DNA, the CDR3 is TGTGCCAGCAGTTTATTCCCCGGGCCAAACAATGAGCAGTTCTTC.

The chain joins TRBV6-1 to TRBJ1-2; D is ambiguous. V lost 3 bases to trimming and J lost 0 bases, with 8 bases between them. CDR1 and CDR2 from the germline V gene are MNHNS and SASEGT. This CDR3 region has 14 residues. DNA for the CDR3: TGTGCCAGCAGTGACGTCAGCTCTAACTATGGCTACACCTTC. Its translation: CASSDVSSNYGYTF.

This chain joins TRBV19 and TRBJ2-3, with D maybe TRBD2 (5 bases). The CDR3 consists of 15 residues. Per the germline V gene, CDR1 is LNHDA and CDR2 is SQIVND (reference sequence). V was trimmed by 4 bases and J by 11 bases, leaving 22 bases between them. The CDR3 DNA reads TGTGCCAGTAGTACAAGCCCCTCTAGCTCTGAGAGGCAGTATTTT. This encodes CASSTSPSSSERQYF.

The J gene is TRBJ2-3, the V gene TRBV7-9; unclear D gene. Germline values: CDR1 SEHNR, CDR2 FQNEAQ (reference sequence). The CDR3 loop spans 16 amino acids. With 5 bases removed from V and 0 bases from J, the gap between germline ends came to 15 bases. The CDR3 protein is CASSAPQTSSTDTQYF. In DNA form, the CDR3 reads TGTGCCAGCAGCGCCCCCCAAACCTCTAGCACAGATACGCAGTATTTT.

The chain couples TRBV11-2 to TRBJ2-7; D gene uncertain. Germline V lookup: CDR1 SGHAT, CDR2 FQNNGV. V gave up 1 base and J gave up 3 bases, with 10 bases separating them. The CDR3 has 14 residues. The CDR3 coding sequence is TGTGCCAGCAGCTTAGGGGTGGGCGGCTACGAGCAGTACTTC. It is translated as CASSLGVGGYEQYF.

The chain's CDR3 is CASSTSVAYEQYF. As DNA, the CDR3 is TGTGCCAGCAGTACTAGCGTTGCCTACGAGCAGTACTTC. The chain couples TRBV28 to TRBJ2-7; TRBD2 matches 7 bases. CDR3 length: 13 amino acids. Germline V lookup: CDR1 MDHEN, CDR2 SYDVKM. Trimming at V came to 5 bases and at J to 2 bases, leaving 3 bases not matched to a gene.

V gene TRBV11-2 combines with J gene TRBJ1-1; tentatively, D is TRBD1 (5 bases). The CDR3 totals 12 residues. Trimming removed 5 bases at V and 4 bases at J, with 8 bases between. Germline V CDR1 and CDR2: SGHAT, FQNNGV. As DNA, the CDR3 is TGTGCCAGCAGCCGCGGGGGCACTGAAGCTTTCTTT. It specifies CASSRGGTEAFF.

CDR3 sequence (DNA): TGTGCCAGCAGCCCAGGGGTAGCCTCCGGAGAAAAACTGTTTTTT. Amino acids: CASSPGVASGEKLFF. The rearrangement joins TRBV7-9 to TRBJ1-4, with a tentative D call TRBD1 (6 bases). This CDR3 region has 15 residues. CDR1 and CDR2 from the germline V gene are SEHNR and FQNEAQ (reference sequence). Deletions cut 5 bases from V and 8 bases from J, with 18 bases between.

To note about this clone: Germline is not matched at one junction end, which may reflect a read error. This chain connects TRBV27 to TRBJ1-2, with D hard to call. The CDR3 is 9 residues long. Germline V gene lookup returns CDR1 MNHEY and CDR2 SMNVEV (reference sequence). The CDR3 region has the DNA TGTGCCAGCAGTTTATACGAAGTCTTC. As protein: CASSLYEVF.

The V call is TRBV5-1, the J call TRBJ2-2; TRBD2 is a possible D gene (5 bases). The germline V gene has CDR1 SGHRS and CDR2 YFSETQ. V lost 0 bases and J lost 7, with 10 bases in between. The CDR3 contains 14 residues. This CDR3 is CASSLAERVGELFF. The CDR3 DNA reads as TGCGCCAGCAGCTTGGCGGAGAGGGTCGGGGAGCTGTTTTTT.

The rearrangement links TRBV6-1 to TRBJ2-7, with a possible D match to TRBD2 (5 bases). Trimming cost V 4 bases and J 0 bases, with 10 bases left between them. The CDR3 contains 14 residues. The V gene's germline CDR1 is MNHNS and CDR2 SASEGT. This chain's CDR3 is CASSVRGSSYEQYF. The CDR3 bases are TGTGCCAGCAGTGTTCGGGGAAGCTCCTACGAGCAGTACTTC.

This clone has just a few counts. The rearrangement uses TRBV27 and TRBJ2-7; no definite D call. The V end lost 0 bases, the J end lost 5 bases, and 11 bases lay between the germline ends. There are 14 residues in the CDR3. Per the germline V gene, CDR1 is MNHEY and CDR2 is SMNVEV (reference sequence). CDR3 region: CASSLSFPYHEQYF. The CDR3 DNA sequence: TGTGCCAGCAGTTTATCATTCCCCTACCACGAGCAGTACTTC.

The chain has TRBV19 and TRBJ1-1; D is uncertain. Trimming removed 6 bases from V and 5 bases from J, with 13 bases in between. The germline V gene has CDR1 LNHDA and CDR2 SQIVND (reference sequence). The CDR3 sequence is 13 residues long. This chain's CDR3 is CASSRTPATEAFF. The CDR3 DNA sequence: TGTGCCAGTAGCCGGACGCCGGCGACTGAAGCTTTCTTT.

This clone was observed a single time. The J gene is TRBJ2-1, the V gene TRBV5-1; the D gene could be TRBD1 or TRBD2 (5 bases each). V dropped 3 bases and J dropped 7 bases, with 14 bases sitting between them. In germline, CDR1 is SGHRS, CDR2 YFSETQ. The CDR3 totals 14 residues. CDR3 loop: CASSSPGTGNEQFF. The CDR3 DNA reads TGCGCCAGCAGCTCGCCCGGGACCGGGAATGAGCAGTTCTTC.

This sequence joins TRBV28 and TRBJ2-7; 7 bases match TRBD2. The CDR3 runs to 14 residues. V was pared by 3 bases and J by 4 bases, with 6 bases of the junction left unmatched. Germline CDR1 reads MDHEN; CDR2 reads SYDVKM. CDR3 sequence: CASSFGGSTYEQYF. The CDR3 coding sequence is TGTGCCAGCAGTTTCGGCGGGAGTACATACGAGCAGTACTTC.

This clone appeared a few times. The CDR3 loop is CASSSEFYNEQFF. For the CDR3, the DNA is TGTGCCAGCAGTTCGGAATTTTACAATGAGCAGTTCTTC. V usage is TRBV6-1 and J usage is TRBJ2-1; the D is unclear. Looked up from germline, CDR1 is MNHNS and CDR2 is SASEGT. The CDR3 has 13 amino acids. V was pared by 5 bases and J by 4 bases, with 9 bases between.

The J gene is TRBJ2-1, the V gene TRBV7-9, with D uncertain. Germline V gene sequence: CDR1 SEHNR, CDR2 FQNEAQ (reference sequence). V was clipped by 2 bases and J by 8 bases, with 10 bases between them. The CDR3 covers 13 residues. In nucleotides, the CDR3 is TGTGCCAGCAGCTTAAATATACGGGATGAGCAGTTCTTC. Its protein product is CASSLNIRDEQFF. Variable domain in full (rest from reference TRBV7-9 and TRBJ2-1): DTGVSQNPRHKITKRGQNVTFRCDPISEHNRLYWYRQTLGQGPEFLTYFQNEAQLEKSRLLSDRFSAERPKGSFSTLEIQRTEQGDSAMYLCASSLNIRDEQFFGPGTRLTVL.

Here the CDR3 DNA reads TGTGCCAGCAGTTACCAAGGGGACAGTAACTATGGCTACACCTTC. Its translation is CASSYQGDSNYGYTF. The chain couples TRBV6-6 to TRBJ1-2, with TRBD1 matching 7 bases. The V gene's germline CDR1 is MNHNY and CDR2 SVGAGI (reference sequence). Trimming cost V 2 bases and J 1 base; bases outside gene matches: 4. This CDR3 region has 15 residues.